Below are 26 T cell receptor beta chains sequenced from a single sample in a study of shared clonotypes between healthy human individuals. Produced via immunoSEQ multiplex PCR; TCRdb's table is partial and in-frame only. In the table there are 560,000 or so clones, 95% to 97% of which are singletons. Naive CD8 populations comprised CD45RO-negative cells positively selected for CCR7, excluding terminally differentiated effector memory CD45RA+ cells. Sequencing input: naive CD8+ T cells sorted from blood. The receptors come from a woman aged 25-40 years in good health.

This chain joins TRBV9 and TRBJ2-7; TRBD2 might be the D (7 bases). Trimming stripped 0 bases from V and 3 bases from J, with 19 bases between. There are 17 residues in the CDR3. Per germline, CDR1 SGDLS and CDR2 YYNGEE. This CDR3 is CASSVAGGRFQVYEQYF. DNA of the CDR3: TGTGCCAGCAGCGTAGCGGGGGGCAGGTTTCAGGTCTACGAGCAGTACTTC.

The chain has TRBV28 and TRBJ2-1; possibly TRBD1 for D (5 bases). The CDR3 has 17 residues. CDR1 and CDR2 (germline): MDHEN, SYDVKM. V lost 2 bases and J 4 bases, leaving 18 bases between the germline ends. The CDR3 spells CASSLLSGTDRYNEQFF. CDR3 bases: TGTGCCAGCAGTTTACTATCCGGTACCGACAGATACAATGAGCAGTTCTTC.

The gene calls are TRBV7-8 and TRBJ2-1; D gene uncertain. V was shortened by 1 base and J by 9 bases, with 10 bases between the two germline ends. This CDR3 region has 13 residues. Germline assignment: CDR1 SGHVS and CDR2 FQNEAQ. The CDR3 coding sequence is TGTGCCAGCAGCTTAGGTGGTGGCACTGAGCAGTTCTTC. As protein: CASSLGGGTEQFF.

The DNA of the CDR3 is TGTGCCAGCAGCTTAGAATGGGGGGCGGCAATCTACGAGCAGTACTTC. Amino acids: CASSLEWGAAIYEQYF. The V and J genes are TRBV7-8 and TRBJ2-7, with D perhaps assigned TRBD1 or TRBD2 (6 bases each). Germline-derived CDR1 and CDR2 are SGHVS and FQNEAQ. Trimming removed 1 base at V and 3 bases at J, with 16 bases between. This CDR3 region has 16 residues.

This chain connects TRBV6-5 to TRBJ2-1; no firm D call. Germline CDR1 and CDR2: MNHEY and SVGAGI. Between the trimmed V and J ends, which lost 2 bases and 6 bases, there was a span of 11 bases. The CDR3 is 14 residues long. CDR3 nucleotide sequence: TGTGCCAGCAGTTACGTGGTATTTGGCAATGAGCAGTTCTTC. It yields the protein CASSYVVFGNEQFF.

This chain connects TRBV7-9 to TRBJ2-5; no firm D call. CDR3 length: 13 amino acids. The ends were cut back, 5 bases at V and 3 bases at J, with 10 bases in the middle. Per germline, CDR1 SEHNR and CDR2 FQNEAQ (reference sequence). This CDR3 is CASSPGSKETQYF. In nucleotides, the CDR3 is TGTGCCAGCAGCCCAGGATCTAAAGAGACCCAGTACTTC.

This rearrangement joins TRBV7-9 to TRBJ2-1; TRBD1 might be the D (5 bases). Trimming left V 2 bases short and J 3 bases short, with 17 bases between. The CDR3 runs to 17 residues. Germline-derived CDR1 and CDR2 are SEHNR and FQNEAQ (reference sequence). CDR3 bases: TGTGCCAGCAGCTTATTTGGCGCAGGGCAAAACTACAATGAGCAGTTCTTC. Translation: CASSLFGAGQNYNEQFF.

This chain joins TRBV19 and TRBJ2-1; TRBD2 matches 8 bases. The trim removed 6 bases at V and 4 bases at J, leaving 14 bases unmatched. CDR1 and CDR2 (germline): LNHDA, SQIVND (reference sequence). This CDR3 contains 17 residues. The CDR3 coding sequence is TGTGCCAGTAGGGATCGGATAGCGGGATCGCCTTACAATGAGCAGTTCTTC. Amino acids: CASRDRIAGSPYNEQFF. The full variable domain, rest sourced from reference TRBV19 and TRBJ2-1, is DGGITQSPKYLFRKEGQNVTLSCEQNLNHDAMYWYRQDPGQGLRLIYYSQIVNDFQKGDIAEGYSVSREKKESFPLTVTSAQKNPTAFYLCASRDRIAGSPYNEQFFGPGTRLTVL.

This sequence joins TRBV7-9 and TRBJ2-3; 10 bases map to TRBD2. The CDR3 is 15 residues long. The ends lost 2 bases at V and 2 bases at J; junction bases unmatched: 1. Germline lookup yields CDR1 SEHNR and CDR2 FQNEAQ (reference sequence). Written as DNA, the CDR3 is TGTGCCAGCAGCTTACTAGCGGGGGACACAGATACGCAGTATTTT. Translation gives CASSLLAGDTDTQYF.

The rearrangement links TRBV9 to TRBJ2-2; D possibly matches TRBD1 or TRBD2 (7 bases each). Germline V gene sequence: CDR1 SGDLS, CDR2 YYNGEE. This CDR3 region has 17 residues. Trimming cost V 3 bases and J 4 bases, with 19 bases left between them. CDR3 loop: CASSEGGGTRPTGELFF. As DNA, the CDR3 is TGTGCCAGCAGCGAGGGAGGGGGCACGCGCCCCACCGGGGAGCTGTTTTTT.

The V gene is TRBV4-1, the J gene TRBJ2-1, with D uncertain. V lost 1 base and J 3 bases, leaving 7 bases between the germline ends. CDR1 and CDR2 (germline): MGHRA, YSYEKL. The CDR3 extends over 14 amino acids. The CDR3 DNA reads TGCGCCAGCAGCCAAGGATTGGTCTACAATGAGCAGTTCTTC. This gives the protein CASSQGLVYNEQFF.

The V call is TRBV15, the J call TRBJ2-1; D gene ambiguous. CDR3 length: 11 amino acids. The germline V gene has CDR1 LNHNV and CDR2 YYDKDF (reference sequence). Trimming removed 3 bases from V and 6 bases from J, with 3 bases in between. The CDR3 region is CATSSINEQFF. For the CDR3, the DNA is TGTGCCACCAGCAGCATCAATGAGCAGTTCTTC.

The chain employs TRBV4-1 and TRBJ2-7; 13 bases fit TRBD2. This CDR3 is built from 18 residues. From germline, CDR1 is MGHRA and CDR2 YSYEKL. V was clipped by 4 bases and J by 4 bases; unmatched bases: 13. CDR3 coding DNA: TGCGCCAGCAGCCTCCTCCCCTCTACTAGCGGGAGGGGGTACGAGCAGTACTTC. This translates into CASSLLPSTSGRGYEQYF.

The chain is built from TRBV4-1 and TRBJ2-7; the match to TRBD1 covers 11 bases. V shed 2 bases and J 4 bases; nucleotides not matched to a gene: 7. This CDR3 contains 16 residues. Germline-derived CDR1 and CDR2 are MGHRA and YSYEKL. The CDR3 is CASSQKRTGGFYEQYF. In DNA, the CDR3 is TGCGCCAGCAGCCAAAAGAGGACAGGGGGCTTTTACGAGCAGTACTTC.

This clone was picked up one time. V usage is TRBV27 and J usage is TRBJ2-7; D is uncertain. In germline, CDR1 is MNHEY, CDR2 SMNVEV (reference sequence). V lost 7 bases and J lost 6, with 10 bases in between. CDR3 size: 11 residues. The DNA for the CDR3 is TGTGCCAGCACCGAAGGAGCCGAGCAGTACTTC. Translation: CASTEGAEQYF.

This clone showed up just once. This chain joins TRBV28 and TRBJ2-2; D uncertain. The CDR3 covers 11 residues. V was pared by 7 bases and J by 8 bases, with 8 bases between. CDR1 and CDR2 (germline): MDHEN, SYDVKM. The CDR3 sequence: CASTGVGELFF. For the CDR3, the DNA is TGTGCCAGCACTGGAGTAGGGGAGCTGTTTTTT.

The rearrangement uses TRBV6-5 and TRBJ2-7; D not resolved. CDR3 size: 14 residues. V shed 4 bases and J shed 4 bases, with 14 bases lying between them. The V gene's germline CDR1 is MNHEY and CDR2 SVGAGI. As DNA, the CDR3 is TGTGCCAGCAGTTTCACTCCATCAGAGTACGAGCAGTACTTC. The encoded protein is CASSFTPSEYEQYF.

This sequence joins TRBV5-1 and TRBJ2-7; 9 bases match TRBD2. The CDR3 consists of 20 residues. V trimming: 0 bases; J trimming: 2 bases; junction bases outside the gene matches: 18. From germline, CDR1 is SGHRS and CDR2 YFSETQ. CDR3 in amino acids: CASSLDGGTSTLGGTYEQYF. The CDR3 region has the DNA TGCGCCAGCAGCTTGGATGGGGGGACTAGCACCCTAGGAGGGACCTACGAGCAGTACTTC. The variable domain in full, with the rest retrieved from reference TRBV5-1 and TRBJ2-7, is KAGVTQTPRYLIKTRGQQVTLSCSPISGHRSVSWYQQTPGQGLQFLFEYFSETQRNKGNFPGRFSGRQFSNSRSEMNVSTLELGDSALYLCASSLDGGTSTLGGTYEQYFGPGTRLTVT.

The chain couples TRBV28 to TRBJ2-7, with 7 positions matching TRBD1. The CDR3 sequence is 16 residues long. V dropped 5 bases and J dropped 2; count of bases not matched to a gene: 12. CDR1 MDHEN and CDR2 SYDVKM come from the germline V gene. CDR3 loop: CASSPLRGGGTYEQYF. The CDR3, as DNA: TGTGCCAGCAGTCCCCTCCGAGGGGGCGGAACCTACGAGCAGTACTTC.

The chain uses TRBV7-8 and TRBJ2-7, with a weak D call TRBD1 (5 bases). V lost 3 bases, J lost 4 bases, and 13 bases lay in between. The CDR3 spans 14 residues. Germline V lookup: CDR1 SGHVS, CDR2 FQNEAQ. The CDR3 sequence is CASSLQGRAYEQYF. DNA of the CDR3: TGTGCCAGCAGCTTGCAGGGTCGGGCATACGAGCAGTACTTC.

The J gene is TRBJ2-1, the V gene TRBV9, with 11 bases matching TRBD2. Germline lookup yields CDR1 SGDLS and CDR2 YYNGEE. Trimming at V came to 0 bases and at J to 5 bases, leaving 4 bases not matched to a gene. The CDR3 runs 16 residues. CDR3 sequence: CASSVGTSGSHNEQFF. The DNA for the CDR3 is TGTGCCAGCAGCGTAGGAACTAGCGGGAGCCACAATGAGCAGTTCTTC.

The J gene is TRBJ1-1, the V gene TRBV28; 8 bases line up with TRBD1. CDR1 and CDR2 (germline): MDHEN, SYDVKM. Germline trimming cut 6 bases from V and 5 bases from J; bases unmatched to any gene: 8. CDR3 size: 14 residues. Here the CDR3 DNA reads TGTGCCAGCAGAGAACAGGGGGGAAGAACTGAAGCTTTCTTT. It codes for CASREQGGRTEAFF.

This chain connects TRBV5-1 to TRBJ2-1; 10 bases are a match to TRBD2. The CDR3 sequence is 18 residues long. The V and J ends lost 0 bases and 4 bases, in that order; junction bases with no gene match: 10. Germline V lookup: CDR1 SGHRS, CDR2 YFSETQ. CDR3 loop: CASSLEASGRYRYNEQFF. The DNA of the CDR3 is TGCGCCAGCAGCTTGGAGGCTAGCGGGAGATATAGGTACAATGAGCAGTTCTTC.

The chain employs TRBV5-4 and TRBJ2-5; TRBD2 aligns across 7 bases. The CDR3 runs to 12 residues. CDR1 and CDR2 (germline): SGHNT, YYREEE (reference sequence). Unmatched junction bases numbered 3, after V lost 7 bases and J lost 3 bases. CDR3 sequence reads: CASHAGEETQYF. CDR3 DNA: TGTGCCAGCCATGCGGGAGAAGAGACCCAGTACTTC. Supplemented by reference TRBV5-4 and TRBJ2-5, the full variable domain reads ETGVTQSPTHLIKTRGQQVTLRCSSQSGHNTVSWYQQALGQGPQFIFQYYREEENGRGNFPPRFSGLQFPNYSSELNVNALELDDSALYLCASHAGEETQYFGPGTRLLVL.

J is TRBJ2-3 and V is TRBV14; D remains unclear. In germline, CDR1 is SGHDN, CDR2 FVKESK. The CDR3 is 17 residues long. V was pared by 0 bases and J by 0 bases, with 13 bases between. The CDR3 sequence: CASSQDFGFLSTDTQYF. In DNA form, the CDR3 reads TGTGCCAGCAGCCAAGATTTCGGATTTCTTAGCACAGATACGCAGTATTTT.

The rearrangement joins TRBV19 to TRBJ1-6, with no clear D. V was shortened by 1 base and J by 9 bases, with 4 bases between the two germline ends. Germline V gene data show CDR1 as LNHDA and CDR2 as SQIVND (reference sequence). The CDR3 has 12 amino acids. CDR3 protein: CASSIGVSPLHF. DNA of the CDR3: TGTGCCAGTAGTATAGGGGTTTCACCCCTCCACTTT.